This T cell receptor (beta chain) was profiled in a study of blood T cell repertoires in COVID-19. Study information: The origin of the acute and convalescent COVID-19 samples was the United States, Italy and Spain.

CDR3 length equals 12 residues. Germline trimming cut 6 bases from V and 8 bases from J; bases unmatched to any gene: 5. Clones were read by immunoSEQ multiplex PCR, and TCRdb kept only the in-frame ones, dropping some. The sample contains 85,000 to 120,000 clones, roughly 87% of which appear only once. Sequenced input: peripheral blood. The chain is built from TRBV12-3 or TRBV12-4 and TRBJ1-2, with 8 nucleotides matching TRBD1. This clonotype was obtained from a woman in her forties or fifties with COVID-19, enrolled during active disease. CDR3 nucleotide sequence: TGTGCCAGCAGCCGAGACAGGGGCGGCTACACCTTC. It encodes CASSRDRGGYTF.